The text below deals with one TCR beta chain. The data are from a study of blood T cell repertoires in COVID-19. Deletions cut 4 bases from V and 0 bases from J, with 11 bases between. The germline gives CDR1 SGHNT, CDR2 YYREEE (reference sequence). The CDR3 contains 15 residues. Libraries were prepared by immunoSEQ multiplex PCR; TCRdb keeps only in-frame clonotypes and omits some of them. The table records about 300,000 clones, around nine tenths of them present only once. This clonotype was sampled from a man in his 70s with acute or convalescent COVID-19. The specimen was peripheral blood. The chain recombines TRBV5-4 with TRBJ2-1; D is perhaps TRBD1 (5 bases). CDR3 nucleotides: TGTGCCAGCAGCACCTCGCAGGGCTCCTACAATGAGCAGTTCTTC. Protein sequence: CASSTSQGSYNEQFF.